This T cell receptor beta chain came from a study of T cell responses to AZD1222 COVID-19 vaccine. Broader study findings: The span of vaccine-associated CD4 TCRs extended across spike, with dominance at 160-218 and 743-854. Repertoires in all cases were sampled only once the peak T cell response had passed. The study reported that nearly half of spike-specific TCRs target unmutated variant regions. Donor demographics were predominantly white British with a female majority; clonal diversity may be underestimated.

For this clone: Its matching antigen is unknown.

Only in-frame clones appear in the TCRdb table, and some are missing; sequencing was by immunoSEQ multiplex PCR. The sample lists about 100,000 clones, 70% to 90% occurring once. Germline V gene lookup returns CDR1 SGHTA and CDR2 FQGNSA. This CDR3 spans 14 amino acids. V lost 5 bases and J lost 6, with 14 bases in between. The source is an adult in good health. The chain recombines TRBV7-2 with TRBJ2-1; D may be TRBD1 or TRBD2 (5 bases each). Material: peripheral blood, obtained on day 0 of MenACWY control vaccination. The CDR3: CASSTRGTVNEQFF. The CDR3 nucleotides are TGTGCCAGCAGCACCCGGGGCACGGTCAATGAGCAGTTCTTC. The complete variable domain, with remaining parts taken from reference TRBV7-2 and TRBJ2-1, reads GAGVSQSPSNKVTEKGKDVELRCDPISGHTALYWYRQSLGQGLEFLIYFQGNSAPDKSGLPSDRFSAERTGGSVSTLTIQRTQQEDSAVYLCASSTRGTVNEQFFGPGTRLTVL.